The clone carrying this TCR beta chain was seen ten or more times. These data originate in a study of early T cells in non-severe SARS-CoV-2 infection. Study background: With bulk RNA from unsorted whole blood as input, sequencing yielded unpaired chains.

Using its own MiXCR run on the 5' RACE reads, TCRdb lists one record per CDR3 protein. The table records roughly 27,000 distinct CDR3 sequences, more than 5% of them present only once. Germline lookup yields CDR1 SGHTA and CDR2 FQGNSA. The CDR3 spans 16 residues. V shed 5 bases, J shed 4 bases, and the junction held 7 bases outside the gene matches. Sequencing used whole blood. The sequence came from an adult who was a healthcare worker with PCR-confirmed SARS-CoV-2 infection or an uninfected control (not recorded which). The chain combines TRBV7-2 with TRBJ2-1; 11 bases agree with TRBD1. The CDR3 loop reads CASSQRDRGSYNEQFF. CDR3 coding DNA: TGTGCCAGCAGCCAGAGGGACAGGGGGTCGTACAATGAGCAGTTCTTC.